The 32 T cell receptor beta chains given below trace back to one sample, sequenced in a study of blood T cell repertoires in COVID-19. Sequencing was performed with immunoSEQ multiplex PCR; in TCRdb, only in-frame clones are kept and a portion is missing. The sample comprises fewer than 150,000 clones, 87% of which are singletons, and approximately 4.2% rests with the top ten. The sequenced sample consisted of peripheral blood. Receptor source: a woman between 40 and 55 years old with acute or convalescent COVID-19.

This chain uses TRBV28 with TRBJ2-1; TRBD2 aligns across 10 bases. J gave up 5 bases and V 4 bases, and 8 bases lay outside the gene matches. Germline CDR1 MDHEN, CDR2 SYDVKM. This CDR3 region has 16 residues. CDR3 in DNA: TGTGCCAGCAGTTCCGCTAGCGGGGGTCTTCACAATGAGCAGTTCTTC. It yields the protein CASSSASGGLHNEQFF.

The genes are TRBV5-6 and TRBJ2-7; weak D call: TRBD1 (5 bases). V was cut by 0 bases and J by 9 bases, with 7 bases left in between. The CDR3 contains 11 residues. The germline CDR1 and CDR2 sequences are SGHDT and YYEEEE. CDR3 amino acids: CASSLGGGQYF. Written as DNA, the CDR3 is TGTGCCAGCAGCTTGGGGGGCGGGCAGTACTTC.

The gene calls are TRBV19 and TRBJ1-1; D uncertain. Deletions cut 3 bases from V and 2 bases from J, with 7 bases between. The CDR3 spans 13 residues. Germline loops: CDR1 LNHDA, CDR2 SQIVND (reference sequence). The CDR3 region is CASSIKTNTEAFF. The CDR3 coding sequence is TGTGCCAGTAGTATTAAGACAAACACTGAAGCTTTCTTT. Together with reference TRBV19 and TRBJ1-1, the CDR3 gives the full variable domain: DGGITQSPKYLFRKEGQNVTLSCEQNLNHDAMYWYRQDPGQGLRLIYYSQIVNDFQKGDIAEGYSVSREKKESFPLTVTSAQKNPTAFYLCASSIKTNTEAFFGQGTRLTVV.

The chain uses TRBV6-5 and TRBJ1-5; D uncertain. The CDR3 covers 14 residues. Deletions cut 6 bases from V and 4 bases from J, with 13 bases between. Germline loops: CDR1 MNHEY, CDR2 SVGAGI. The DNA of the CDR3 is TGTGCCAGCAGGGTCGGTTCCTATAATCAGCCCCAGCATTTT. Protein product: CASRVGSYNQPQHF.

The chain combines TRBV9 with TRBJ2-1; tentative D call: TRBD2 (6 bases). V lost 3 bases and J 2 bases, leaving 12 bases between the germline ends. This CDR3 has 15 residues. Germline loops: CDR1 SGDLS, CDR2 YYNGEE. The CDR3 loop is CASSGSGLPYNEQFF. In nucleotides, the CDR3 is TGTGCCAGCAGCGGAAGCGGGCTTCCCTACAATGAGCAGTTCTTC.

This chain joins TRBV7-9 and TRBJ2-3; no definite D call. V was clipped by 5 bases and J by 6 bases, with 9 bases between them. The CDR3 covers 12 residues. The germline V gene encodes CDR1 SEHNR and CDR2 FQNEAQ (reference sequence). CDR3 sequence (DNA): TGTGCCAGCAGCCTAAGCGCGGATACGCAGTATTTT. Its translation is CASSLSADTQYF.

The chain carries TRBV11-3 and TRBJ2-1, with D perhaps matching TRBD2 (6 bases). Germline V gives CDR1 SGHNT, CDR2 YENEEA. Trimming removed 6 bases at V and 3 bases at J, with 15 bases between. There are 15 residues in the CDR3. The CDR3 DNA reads TGTGCCAGCAGTCGCGGGGCGTTGGGCTACAATGAGCAGTTCTTC. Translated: CASSRGALGYNEQFF.

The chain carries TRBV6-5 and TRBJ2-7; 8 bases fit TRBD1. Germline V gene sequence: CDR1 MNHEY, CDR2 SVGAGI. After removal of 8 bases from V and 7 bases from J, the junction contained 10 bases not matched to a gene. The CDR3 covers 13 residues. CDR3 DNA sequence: TGTGCCAGCTCCCTGTGGGGGACAGGAGAGCAGTACTTC. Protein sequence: CASSLWGTGEQYF.

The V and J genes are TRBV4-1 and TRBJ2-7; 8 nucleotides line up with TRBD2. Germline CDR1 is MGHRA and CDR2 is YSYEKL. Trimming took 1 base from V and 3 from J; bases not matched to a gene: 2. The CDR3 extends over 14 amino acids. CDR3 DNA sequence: TGCGCCAGCAGCCAAGTTGCGGGAGGCTACGAGCAGTACTTC. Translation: CASSQVAGGYEQYF.

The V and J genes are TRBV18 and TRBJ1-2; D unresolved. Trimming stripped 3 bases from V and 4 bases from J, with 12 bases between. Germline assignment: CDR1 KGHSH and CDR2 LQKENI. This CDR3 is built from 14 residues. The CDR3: CASSPTEAFYGYTF. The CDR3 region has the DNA TGTGCCAGCTCACCGACGGAGGCCTTCTATGGCTACACCTTC.

CDR3 amino acids: CASSLRPGQSGAEAFF. The CDR3, as DNA: TGTGCCAGCAGCTTAAGACCGGGACAGTCTGGGGCTGAAGCTTTCTTT. The V gene is TRBV11-2, the J gene TRBJ1-1, with TRBD1 matching 7 bases. The V gene end was trimmed by 2 bases and the J gene end by 6 bases; junction bases not matched to a gene: 12. Germline V gene sequence: CDR1 SGHAT, CDR2 FQNNGV. This CDR3 has 16 residues.

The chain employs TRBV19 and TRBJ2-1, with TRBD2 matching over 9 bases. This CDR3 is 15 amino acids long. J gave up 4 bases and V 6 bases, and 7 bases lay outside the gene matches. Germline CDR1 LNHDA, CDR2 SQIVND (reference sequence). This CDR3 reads CASSTTSGYYNEQFF. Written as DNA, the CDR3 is TGTGCCAGTAGCACAACTAGCGGGTATTACAATGAGCAGTTCTTC.

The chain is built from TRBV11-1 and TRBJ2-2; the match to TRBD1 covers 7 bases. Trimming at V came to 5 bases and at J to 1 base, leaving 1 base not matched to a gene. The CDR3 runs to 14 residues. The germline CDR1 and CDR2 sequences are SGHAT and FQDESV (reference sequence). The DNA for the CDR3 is TGTGCCAGCAGCCGGACAGGGAACACCGGGGAGCTGTTTTTT. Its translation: CASSRTGNTGELFF.

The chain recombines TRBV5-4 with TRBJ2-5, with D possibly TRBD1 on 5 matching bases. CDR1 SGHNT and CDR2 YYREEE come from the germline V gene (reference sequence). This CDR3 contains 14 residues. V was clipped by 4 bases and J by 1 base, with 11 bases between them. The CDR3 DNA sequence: TGTGCCAGCAGCCTCGGTAGGGGCCAAGAGACCCAGTACTTC. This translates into CASSLGRGQETQYF.

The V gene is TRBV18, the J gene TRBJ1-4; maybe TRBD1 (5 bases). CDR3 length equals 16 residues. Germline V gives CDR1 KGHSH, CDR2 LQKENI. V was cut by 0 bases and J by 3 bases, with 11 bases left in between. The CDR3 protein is CASSPPGGNSNEKLFF. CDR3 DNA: TGTGCCAGCTCACCACCGGGGGGAAACTCTAATGAAAAACTGTTTTTT.

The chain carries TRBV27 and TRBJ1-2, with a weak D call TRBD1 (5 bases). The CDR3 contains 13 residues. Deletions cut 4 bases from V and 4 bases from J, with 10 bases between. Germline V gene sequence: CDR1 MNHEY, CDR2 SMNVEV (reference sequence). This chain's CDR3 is CASSSGVFYGYTF. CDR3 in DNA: TGTGCCAGCAGTTCGGGGGTCTTCTATGGCTACACCTTC.

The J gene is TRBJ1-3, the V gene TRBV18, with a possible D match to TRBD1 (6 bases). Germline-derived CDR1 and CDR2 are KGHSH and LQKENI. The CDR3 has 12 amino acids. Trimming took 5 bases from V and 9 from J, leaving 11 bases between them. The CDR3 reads CASSSQGVTIYF. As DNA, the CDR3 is TGTGCCAGCTCATCACAGGGAGTCACCATATATTTT.

Here the CDR3 reads CASGQGGNTEAFF. CDR3 sequence (DNA): TGTGCCAGCGGGCAGGGGGGGAACACTGAAGCTTTCTTT. V is TRBV5-4 and J is TRBJ1-1, with 7 bases fitting TRBD1. The CDR3 runs 13 residues. V shed 7 bases and J 1 base; nucleotides not matched to a gene: 4. Germline CDR1 reads SGHNT; CDR2 reads YYREEE (reference sequence).

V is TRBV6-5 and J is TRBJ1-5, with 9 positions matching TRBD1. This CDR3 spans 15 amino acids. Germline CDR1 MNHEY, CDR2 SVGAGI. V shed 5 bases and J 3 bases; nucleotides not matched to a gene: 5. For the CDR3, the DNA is TGTGCCAGCAGTCGGACAGGGGCCCACAATCAGCCCCAGCATTTT. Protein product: CASSRTGAHNQPQHF.

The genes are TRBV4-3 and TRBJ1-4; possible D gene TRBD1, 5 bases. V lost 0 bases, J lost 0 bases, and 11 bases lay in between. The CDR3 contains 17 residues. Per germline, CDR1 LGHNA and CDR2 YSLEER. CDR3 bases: TGCGCCAGCAGCCAAGAGGAAACGGGGGCAACTAATGAAAAACTGTTTTTT. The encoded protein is CASSQEETGATNEKLFF.

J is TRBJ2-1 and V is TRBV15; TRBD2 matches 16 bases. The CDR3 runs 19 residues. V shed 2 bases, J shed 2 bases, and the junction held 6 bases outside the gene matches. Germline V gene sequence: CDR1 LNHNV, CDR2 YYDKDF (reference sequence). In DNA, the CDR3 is TGTGCCACCAGCAGACCCGGGACTAGCGGGGGGGGCGCCTACAATGAGCAGTTCTTC. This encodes CATSRPGTSGGGAYNEQFF.

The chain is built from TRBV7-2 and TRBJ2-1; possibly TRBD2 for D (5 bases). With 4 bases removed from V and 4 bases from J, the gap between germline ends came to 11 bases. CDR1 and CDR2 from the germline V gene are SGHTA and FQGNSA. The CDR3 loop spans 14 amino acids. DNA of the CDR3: TGTGCCAGCAGCTCCCCGGGGTGGTACAATGAGCAGTTCTTC. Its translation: CASSSPGWYNEQFF.

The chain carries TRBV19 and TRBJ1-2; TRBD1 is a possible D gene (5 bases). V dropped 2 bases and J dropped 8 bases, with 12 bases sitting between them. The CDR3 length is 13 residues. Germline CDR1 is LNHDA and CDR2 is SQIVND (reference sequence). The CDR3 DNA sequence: TGTGCCAGTAGTATAAGTGCAGGGTTGGGCTACACCTTC. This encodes CASSISAGLGYTF. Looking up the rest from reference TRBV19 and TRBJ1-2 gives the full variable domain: DGGITQSPKYLFRKEGQNVTLSCEQNLNHDAMYWYRQDPGQGLRLIYYSQIVNDFQKGDIAEGYSVSREKKESFPLTVTSAQKNPTAFYLCASSISAGLGYTFGSGTRLTVV.

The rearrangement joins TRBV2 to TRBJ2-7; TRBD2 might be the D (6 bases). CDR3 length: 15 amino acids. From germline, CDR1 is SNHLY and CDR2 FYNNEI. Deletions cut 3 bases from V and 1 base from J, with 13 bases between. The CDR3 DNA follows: TGTGCCAGCAGTGAGTCTCTAGCGCTATCCTACGAGCAGTACTTC. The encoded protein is CASSESLALSYEQYF.

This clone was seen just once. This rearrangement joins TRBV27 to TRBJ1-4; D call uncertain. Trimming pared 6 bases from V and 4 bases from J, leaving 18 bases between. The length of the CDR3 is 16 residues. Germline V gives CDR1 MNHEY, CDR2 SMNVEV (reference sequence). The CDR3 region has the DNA TGTGCCAGCAGGCCCCGGTACGGGAGTGTTAATGAAAAACTGTTTTTT. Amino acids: CASRPRYGSVNEKLFF.

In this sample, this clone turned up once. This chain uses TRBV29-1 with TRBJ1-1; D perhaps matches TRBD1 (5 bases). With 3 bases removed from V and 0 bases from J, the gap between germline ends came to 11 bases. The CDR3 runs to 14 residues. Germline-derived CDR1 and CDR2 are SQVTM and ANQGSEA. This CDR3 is CSVEQGLMNTEAFF. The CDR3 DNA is TGCAGCGTTGAGCAGGGTCTTATGAACACTGAAGCTTTCTTT. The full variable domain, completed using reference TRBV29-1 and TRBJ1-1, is SAVISQKPSRDICQRGTSLTIQCQVDSQVTMMFWYRQQPGQSLTLIATANQGSEATYESGFVIDKFPISRPNLTFSTLTVSNMSPEDSSIYLCSVEQGLMNTEAFFGQGTRLTVV.

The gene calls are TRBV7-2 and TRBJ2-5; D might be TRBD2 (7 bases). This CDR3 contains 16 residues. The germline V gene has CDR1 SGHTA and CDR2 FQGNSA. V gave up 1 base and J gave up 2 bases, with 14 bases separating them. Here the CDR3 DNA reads TGTGCCAGCAGCTTAGAGGGGGGGAACCGTCAAGAGACCCAGTACTTC. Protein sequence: CASSLEGGNRQETQYF.

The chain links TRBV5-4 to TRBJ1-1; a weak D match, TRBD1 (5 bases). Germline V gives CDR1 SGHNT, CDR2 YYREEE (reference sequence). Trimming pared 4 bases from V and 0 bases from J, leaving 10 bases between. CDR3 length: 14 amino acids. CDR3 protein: CASSPDSLNTEAFF. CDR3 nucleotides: TGTGCCAGCAGCCCCGACAGTCTGAACACTGAAGCTTTCTTT.

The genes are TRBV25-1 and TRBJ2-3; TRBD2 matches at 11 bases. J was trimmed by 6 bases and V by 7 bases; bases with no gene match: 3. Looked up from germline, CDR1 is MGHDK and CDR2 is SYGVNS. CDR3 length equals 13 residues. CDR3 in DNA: TGTGCCAGCACCGCTAGCGGGAGGGATACGCAGTATTTT. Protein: CASTASGRDTQYF.

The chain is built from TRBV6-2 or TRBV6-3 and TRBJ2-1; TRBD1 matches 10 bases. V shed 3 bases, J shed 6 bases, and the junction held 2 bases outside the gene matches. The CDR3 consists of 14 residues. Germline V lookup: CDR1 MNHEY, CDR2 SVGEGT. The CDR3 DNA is TGTGCCAGCAGTTATCGGACAGGGGGCAATGAGCAGTTCTTC. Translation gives CASSYRTGGNEQFF.

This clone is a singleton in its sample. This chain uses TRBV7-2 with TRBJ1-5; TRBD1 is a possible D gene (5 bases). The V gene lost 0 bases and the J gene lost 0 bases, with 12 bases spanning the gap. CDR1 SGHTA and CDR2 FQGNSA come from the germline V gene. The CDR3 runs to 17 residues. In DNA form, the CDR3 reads TGTGCCAGCAGCTTAGCTATAGTCGGACATAGCAATCAGCCCCAGCATTTT. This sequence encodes CASSLAIVGHSNQPQHF.

CDR3 nucleotides: TGTGCCAGGCTAAGGACAGGGCCCTATCAGCCCCAGCATTTT. Translated: CARLRTGPYQPQHF. V usage is TRBV10-3 and J usage is TRBJ1-5; 8 bases are a match to TRBD1. V dropped 10 bases and J dropped 5; count of bases not matched to a gene: 10. Germline V gene lookup returns CDR1 ENHRY and CDR2 SYGVKD. There are 14 residues in the CDR3.